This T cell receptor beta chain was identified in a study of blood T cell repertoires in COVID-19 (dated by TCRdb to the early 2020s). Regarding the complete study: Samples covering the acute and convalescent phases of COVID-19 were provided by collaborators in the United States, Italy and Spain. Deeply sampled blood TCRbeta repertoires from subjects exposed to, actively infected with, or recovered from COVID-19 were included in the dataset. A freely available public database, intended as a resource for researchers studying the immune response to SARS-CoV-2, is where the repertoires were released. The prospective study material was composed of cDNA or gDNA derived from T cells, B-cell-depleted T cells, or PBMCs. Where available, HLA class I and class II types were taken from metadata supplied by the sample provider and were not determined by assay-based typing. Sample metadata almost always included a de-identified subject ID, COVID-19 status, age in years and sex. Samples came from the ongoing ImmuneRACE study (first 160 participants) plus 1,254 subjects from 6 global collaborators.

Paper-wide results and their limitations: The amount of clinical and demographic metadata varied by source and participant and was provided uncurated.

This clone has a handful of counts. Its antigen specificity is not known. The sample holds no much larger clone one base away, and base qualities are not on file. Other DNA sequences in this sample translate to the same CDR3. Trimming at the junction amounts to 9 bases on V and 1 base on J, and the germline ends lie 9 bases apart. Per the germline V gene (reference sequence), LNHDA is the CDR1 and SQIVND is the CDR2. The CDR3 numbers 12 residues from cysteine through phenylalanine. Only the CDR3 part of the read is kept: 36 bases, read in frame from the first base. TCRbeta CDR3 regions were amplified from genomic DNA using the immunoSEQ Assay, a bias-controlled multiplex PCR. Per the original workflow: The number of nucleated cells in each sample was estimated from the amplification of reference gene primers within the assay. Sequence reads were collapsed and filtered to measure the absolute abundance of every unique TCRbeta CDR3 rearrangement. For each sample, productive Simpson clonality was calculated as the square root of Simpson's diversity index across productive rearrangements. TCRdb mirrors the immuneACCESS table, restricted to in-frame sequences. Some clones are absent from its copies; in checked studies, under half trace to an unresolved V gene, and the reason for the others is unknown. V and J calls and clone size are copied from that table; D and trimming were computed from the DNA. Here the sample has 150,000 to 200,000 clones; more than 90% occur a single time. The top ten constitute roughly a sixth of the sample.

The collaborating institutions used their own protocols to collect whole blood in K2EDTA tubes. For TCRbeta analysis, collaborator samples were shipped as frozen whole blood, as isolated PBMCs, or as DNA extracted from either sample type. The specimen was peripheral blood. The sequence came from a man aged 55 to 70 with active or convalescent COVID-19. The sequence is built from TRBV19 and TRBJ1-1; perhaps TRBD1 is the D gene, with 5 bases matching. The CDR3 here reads CASSDRNTEAFF. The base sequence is TGTGCCAGCTCTGACAGGAACACTGAAGCTTTCTTT.